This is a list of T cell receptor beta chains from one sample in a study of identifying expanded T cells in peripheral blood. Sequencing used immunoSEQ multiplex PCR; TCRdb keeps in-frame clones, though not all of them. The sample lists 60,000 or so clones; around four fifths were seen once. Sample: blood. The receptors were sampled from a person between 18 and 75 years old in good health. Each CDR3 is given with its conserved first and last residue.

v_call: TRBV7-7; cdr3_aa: CASSLYSGYEQYF
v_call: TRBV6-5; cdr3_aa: CASSYGTGSKYEQYF
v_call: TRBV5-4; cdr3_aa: CASSFQAGYQPQHF
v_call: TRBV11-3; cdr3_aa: CASSHRSYEQYF
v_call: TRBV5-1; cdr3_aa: CASSLAGGSGANVLTF
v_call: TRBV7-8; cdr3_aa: CASSLGRLAGGPYNEQFF
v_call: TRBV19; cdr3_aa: CASSIDFGSDEKLFF
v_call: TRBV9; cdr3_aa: CASSVVMDPAEAFF
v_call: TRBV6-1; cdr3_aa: CASSVQGGVNTEAFF
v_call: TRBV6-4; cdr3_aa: CASSDRAGGTDTQYF
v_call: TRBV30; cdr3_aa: CAWSPGDSNVGKLFF
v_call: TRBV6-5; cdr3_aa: CASSYSTGGGYTF
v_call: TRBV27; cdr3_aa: CASSLRARDIVAFF
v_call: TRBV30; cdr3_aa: CAWSVGTSGTLGTGELFF
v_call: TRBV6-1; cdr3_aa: CASSPGDFYGYTF
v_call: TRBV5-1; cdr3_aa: CASSLVTNPYNEQFF
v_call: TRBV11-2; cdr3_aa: CASSLVGNYGYTF
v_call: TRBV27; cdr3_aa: CASSLGPPERIAKNIQYF
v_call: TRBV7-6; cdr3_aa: CASSLGLGSYEQYF
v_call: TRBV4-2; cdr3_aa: CASSQDSGGADTQYF
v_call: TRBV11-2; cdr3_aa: CASSLQGYTEAFF
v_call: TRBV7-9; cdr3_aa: CASSPPGGANVLTF
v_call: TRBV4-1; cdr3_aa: CASSQDRSRETQYF
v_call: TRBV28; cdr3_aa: CASSLGGGAYNEQFF
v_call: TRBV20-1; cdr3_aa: CSARDNGYTF
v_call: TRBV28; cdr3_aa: CASKSGSIYF
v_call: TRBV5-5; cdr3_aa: CASSRQGNTEAFF
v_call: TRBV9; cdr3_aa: CASSGATDTQYF
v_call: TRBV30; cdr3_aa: CAWTVGYTGELFF
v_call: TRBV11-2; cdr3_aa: CASSSQSTGNTEAFF
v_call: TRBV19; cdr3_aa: CASSFLPGQGTEQYF
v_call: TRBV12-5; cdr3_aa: CASETPPAGAFNTQYF
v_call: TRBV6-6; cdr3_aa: CASSYGTGFNYGYTF
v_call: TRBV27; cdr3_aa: CASSPRTWGNEQFF
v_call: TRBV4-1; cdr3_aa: CASSQDSGVREQYF
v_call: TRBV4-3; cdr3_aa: CASSQVRDRGLTDTQYF
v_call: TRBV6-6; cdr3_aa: CASSWTIAGGPGEQFF
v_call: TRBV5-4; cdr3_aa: CASRTAPGGSEAFF
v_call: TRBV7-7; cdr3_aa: CASSTPDRPDRGRGTEAFF
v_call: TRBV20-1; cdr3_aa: CSALSWNEQFF
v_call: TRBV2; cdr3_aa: CASSRTGRGGANVLTF
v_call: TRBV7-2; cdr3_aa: CASSVDWSRELFF
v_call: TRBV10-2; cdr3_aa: CASSEPRTGSTDTQYF
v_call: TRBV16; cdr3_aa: CASSVNGVGNQPQHF
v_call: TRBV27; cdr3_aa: CASNLRIGGNQPQHF
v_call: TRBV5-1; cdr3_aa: CASVGARGTEAFF
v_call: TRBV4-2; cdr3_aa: CASSHSPQTEETQYF
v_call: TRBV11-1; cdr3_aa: CASSPDRGSTDTQYF
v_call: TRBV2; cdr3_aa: CASSLGKETQYF
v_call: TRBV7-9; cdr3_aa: CASSRTGRGNYGYTF
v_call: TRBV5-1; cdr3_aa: CASSLDSQTNTEAFF
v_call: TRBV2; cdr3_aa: CASSETLQGAAEAFF
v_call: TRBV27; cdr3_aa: CASSLSLRLSTDTQYF
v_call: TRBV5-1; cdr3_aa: CASSLQSSSSYNEQFF
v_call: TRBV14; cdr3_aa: CASSDSSYEQYF
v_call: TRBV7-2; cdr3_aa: CASSSTGTSSGELFF
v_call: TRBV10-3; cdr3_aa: CAISQGLAGGDEQFF
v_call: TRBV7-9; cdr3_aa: CASSLAGYEQFF